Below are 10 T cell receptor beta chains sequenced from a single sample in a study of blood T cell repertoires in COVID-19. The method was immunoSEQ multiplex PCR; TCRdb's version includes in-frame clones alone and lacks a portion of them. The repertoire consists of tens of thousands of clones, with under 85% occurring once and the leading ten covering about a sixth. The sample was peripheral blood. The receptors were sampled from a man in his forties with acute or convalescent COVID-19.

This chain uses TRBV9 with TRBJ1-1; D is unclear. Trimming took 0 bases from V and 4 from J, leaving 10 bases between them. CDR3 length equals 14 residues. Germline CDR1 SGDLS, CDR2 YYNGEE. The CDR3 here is CASSVEKFSTEAFF. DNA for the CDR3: TGTGCCAGCAGCGTAGAAAAGTTTAGCACTGAAGCTTTCTTT.

The chain's CDR3 is CASSFGRRFNEKLFF. For the CDR3, the DNA is TGTGCCAGCAGCTTCGGACGGAGGTTTAATGAAAAACTGTTTTTT. The chain has TRBV13 and TRBJ1-4; D not resolved. Germline CDR1 and CDR2: PRHDT and FYEKMQ (reference sequence). V shed 3 bases and J shed 4 bases, with 12 bases lying between them. There are 15 residues in the CDR3.

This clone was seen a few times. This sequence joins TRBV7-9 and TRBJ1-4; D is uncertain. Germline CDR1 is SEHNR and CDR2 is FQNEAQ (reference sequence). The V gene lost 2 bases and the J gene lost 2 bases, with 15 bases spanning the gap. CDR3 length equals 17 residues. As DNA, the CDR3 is TGTGCCAGCAGCTTACTATTTGGTAGTTCGACTAATGAAAAACTGTTTTTT. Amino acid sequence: CASSLLFGSSTNEKLFF.

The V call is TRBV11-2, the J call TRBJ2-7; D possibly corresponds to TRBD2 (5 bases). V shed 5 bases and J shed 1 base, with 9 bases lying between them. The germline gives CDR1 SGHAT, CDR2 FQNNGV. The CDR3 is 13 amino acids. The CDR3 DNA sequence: TGTGCCAGCAGCCGGACGGGATCCTACGAGCAGTACTTC. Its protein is CASSRTGSYEQYF.

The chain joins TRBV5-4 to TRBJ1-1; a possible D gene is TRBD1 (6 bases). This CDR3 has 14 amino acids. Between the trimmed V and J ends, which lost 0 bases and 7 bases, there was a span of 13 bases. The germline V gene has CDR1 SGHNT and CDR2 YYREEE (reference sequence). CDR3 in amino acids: CASSLDGGRVEAFF. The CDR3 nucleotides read TGTGCCAGCAGCTTGGATGGGGGCAGAGTTGAAGCTTTCTTT. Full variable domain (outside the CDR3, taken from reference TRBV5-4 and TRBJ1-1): ETGVTQSPTHLIKTRGQQVTLRCSSQSGHNTVSWYQQALGQGPQFIFQYYREEENGRGNFPPRFSGLQFPNYSSELNVNALELDDSALYLCASSLDGGRVEAFFGQGTRLTVV.

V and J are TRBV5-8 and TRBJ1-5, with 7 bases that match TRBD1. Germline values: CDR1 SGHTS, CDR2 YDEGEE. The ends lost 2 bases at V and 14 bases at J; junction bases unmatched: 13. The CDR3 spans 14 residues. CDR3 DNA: TGTGCCAGCAGCTTTGACAGGGCTTTCCACAAAAAGCATTTT. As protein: CASSFDRAFHKKHF.

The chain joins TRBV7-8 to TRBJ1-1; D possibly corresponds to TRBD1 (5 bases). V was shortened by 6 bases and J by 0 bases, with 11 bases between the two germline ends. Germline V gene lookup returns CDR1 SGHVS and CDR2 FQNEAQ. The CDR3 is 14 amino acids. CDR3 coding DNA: TGTGCCAGCAGTGTATCAGGGTTGAACACTGAAGCTTTCTTT. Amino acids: CASSVSGLNTEAFF.

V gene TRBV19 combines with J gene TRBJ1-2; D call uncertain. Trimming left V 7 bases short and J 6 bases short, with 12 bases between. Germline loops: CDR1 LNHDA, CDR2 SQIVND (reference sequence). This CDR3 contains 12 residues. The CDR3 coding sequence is TGTGCCAGTAATGAGGGTTATGATGGCTACACCTTC. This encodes CASNEGYDGYTF.

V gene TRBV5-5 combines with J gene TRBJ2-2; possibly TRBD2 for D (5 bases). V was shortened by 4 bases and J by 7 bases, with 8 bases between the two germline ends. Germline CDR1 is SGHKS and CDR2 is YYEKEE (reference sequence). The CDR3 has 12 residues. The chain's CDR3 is CASSAGRGELFF. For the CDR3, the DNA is TGTGCCAGCAGCGCGGGTCGCGGGGAGCTGTTTTTT.

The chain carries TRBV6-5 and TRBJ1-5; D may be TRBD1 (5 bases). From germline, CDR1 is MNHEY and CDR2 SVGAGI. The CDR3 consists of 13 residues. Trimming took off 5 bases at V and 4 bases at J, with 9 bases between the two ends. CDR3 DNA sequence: TGTGCCAGCAGTAGGGGAGGGAATCAGCCCCAGCATTTT. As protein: CASSRGGNQPQHF.